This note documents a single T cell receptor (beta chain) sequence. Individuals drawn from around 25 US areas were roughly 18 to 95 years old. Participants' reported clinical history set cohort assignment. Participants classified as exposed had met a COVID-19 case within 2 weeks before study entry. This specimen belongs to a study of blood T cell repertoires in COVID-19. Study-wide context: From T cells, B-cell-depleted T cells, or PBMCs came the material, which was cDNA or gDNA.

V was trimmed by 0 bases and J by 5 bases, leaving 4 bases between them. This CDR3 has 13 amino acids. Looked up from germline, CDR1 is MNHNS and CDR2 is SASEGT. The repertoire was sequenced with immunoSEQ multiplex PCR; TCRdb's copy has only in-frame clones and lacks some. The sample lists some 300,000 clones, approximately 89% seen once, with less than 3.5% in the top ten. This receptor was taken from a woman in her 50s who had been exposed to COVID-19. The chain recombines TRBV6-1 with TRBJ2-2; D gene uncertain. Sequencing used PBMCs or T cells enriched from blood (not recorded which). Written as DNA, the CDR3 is TGTGCCAGCAGTGAAGCCGAGACCGGGGAGCTGTTTTTT. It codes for CASSEAETGELFF.